This T cell receptor beta chain was identified during a study of T cell clonality in common variable immunodeficiency. Study results and caveats: Common variable immunodeficiency TCR beta sequences reportedly had fewer deletions and N-nucleotide insertions. CVID patient heterogeneity limited repertoire-clinical complication correlations.

Reduced serum IgG, IgA and/or IgM plus specific antibody deficiency defined CVID. CVID subjects were about 14 female and fewer than 35 male, aged roughly 9 to 70. The CDR3 contains 15 residues. The germline V gene has CDR1 SGHTA and CDR2 FQGNSA. V was pared by 5 bases and J by 0 bases, with 14 bases between. The repertoire was sequenced with immunoSEQ multiplex PCR; TCRdb's copy has only in-frame clones and lacks some. The table lists about 8,000 clones, with no singletons. This clone was seen a handful of times. Its antigen remains unknown. The read finishes 3 residues shy of the CDR3 end, and the germline J gene is used to complete it.

This clonotype was obtained from a human donor with common variable immunodeficiency. The chain joins TRBV7-2 to TRBJ2-7; no clear D gene. The material sequenced was peripheral blood mononuclear cells. The CDR3 is CASSPQSSLSYEQYF. Incomplete CDR3 DNA: TGTGCCAGCAGCCCCCAGAGTTCCCTCTCCTACGAG.